The rows below give T cell receptor beta chains drawn from one sample of a study of pediatric ulcerative colitis. Measured with immunoSEQ multiplex PCR; TCRdb has only the in-frame clones, and not every one. The sample carries about 64,000 clones, 86% recorded once. The sequencing input was blood. The receptors come from a boy aged 5-17 years with severe ulcerative colitis. CDR3s include the opening cysteine and the closing phenylalanine or tryptophan. D genes are given only for firm matches. A clone size is listed for some rows: how often the clone was seen (once, few, many), or a class if it is expanded.

CDR3nt	CDR3aa	abundance	v_gene	j_gene	d_gene
TGCAGCGTCGCGGGACAGCAGATCACTGAAGCTTTCTTT	CSVAGQQITEAFF	few	TRBV29-1	TRBJ1-1	TRBD1
TGTGCCAGCAGCATCGGGACAGCGGCGGCTGGGGCCAACGTCCTGACTTTC	CASSIGTAAAGANVLTF	NA	TRBV5-6	TRBJ2-6	TRBD1
TGTGCCAGCAGCGTACTCGAAGCAGATACGCAGTATTTT	CASSVLEADTQYF	NA	TRBV9	TRBJ2-3	NA
TGCGCCAGCAGCTTGGCTATGGGGCACACAGATACGCAGTATTTT	CASSLAMGHTDTQYF	NA	TRBV5-1	TRBJ2-3	NA
TGCGCCAGCAGCCAAGCGGGAGGGCTTGGTGAGCAGTTCTTC	CASSQAGGLGEQFF	NA	TRBV4-1	TRBJ2-1	TRBD2
TGTGCCAGCAGTACAACGGCCCACAATAACTATGGCTACACCTTC	CASSTTAHNNYGYTF	NA	TRBV6-5	TRBJ1-2	NA
TGTGCCAGCAGTGCGGAGCGGTACGAGCAGTACTTC	CASSAERYEQYF	NA	TRBV25-1	TRBJ2-7	NA
TGTGCAAGTCGCCCATCTCAACGGGGGTGTTGGAATGAGCAGTTCTTC	CASRPSQRGCWNEQFF	NA	TRBV12-2	TRBJ2-1	NA
TGTGCCAGCAGCCCTCAAGGGACTAGCGGGAGAAATGAGCAGTTCTTC	CASSPQGTSGRNEQFF	NA	TRBV11-1	TRBJ2-1	TRBD2
TGTGCCAGCAGCGGAGGTTTGGGAACACAAGAGACCCAGTACTTC	CASSGGLGTQETQYF	NA	TRBV7-9	TRBJ2-5	NA
TGCAGCGACCGAGGAGGGGCCGGGGGCTACACCTTC	CSDRGGAGGYTF	NA	TRBV29-1	TRBJ1-2	NA
TGCACCCGAAAACCGGGGGAAGAGACCCAGTACTTC	CTRKPGEETQYF	NA	TRBV29-1	TRBJ2-5	NA
TGTGCCAGCAGTTACCGGGACTTAGACAATGAGCAGTTCTTC	CASSYRDLDNEQFF	few	TRBV27	TRBJ2-1	NA
TGCGCCAGCAGCCCCCAGACTAGCGGGAGTACCTACAATGAGCAGTTCTTC	CASSPQTSGSTYNEQFF	NA	TRBV4-3	TRBJ2-1	TRBD2
TGTGCCAGCAGTGAAGTGAATTCTGCTGGGGCCAACGTCCTGACTTTC	CASSEVNSAGANVLTF	NA	TRBV6-1	TRBJ2-6	NA
TGTGCCAGCAGTGCGACAGGATTATACGAGCAGTACTTC	CASSATGLYEQYF	once	TRBV6-5	TRBJ2-7	NA
TGTGCCATCAGTGAGCCAACAGGGACGAACACTGAAGCTTTCTTT	CAISEPTGTNTEAFF	NA	TRBV10-3	TRBJ1-1	NA
TGTGCCAGCAGGACACGCTACGATAGCAATCAGCCCCAGCATTTT	CASRTRYDSNQPQHF	NA	TRBV6-6	TRBJ1-5	NA
TGCAGCGTTGAGGTGGGGGAGGCCTACGAGCAGTACTTC	CSVEVGEAYEQYF	NA	TRBV29-1	TRBJ2-7	NA
TGCGCCAGCAGCCAGGACGGCCCCTTAATGAGCGGGGCCAGGTACAATGAGCAGTTCTTC	CASSQDGPLMSGARYNEQFF	NA	TRBV4-1	TRBJ2-1	TRBD2
TGTGCCAGCAGTGTCAACCAGGGGGTAGGTTCCTACGAGCAGTACTTC	CASSVNQGVGSYEQYF	NA	TRBV27	TRBJ2-7	TRBD1
TGTGCCAGCGGTTTCCTAGACCCCAATGAGCAGTTCTTC	CASGFLDPNEQFF	once	TRBV6-1	TRBJ2-1	NA
TGTGCCAGTTCCTCGGGTGGCCTAGCCAAAAACATTCAGTACTTC	CASSSGGLAKNIQYF	NA	TRBV19	TRBJ2-4	NA
TGCAGCGTTTTTCCAGGGCCCTACAATGAGCAGTTCTTC	CSVFPGPYNEQFF	NA	TRBV29-1	TRBJ2-1	NA
TGTGCCAGCAGCTATTCTACGGGACTAGCGGGTAAGAATGAGCAGTTCTTC	CASSYSTGLAGKNEQFF	NA	TRBV7-9	TRBJ2-1	TRBD2
TGTGCCAGCACTACCGGGGTGGCGGCCCCCCCCGACAATGAGCAGTTCTTC	CASTTGVAAPPDNEQFF	NA	TRBV5-4	TRBJ2-1	NA
TGTGCCTGGAGCCGCGCACTAGCGGGAAAGAACACCGGGGAGCTGTTTTTT	CAWSRALAGKNTGELFF	NA	TRBV30	TRBJ2-2	TRBD2
TGTGCCAGCAGCAAACAGCCGGGACAGGGCCTAAATGAGCAGTTCTTC	CASSKQPGQGLNEQFF	NA	TRBV11-2	TRBJ2-1	TRBD1
TGTGCCAGCAGCCCAGGGTTCATCTCCCAAGAGACCCAGTACTTC	CASSPGFISQETQYF	NA	TRBV7-6	TRBJ2-5	NA
TGTGCCAGCAGTTACTCTCCCTCACAGGTCCCAGATACGCAGTATTTT	CASSYSPSQVPDTQYF	NA	TRBV6-5	TRBJ2-3	NA
TGTGCCAGCAGCTTAGAGAGGACAGACGAGCAGTACTTC	CASSLERTDEQYF	NA	TRBV7-6	TRBJ2-7	NA
TGCGCCAGCAGCGAGAGCTCTGGGGCCAACGTCCTGACTTTC	CASSESSGANVLTF	once	TRBV10-1	TRBJ2-6	NA
TGTGCCAGTAGTAGCGGACTCACAGATACGCAGTATTTT	CASSSGLTDTQYF	few	TRBV19	TRBJ2-3	NA
TGTGCCAGTAGTATGGCCAAAAACATTCAGTACTTC	CASSMAKNIQYF	NA	TRBV19	TRBJ2-4	NA
TGTGCCAGTAGACCGGCTTCCTATGGCTACACCTTC	CASRPASYGYTF	few	TRBV19	TRBJ1-2	NA
TGTGCCAGCAGTTCCCCGGGACAGAGTCTCTACGAGCAGTACTTC	CASSSPGQSLYEQYF	NA	TRBV28	TRBJ2-7	TRBD1
TGTGCCAGCTCCCAGAGTGCAACTAATGAAAAACTGTTTTTT	CASSQSATNEKLFF	NA	TRBV18	TRBJ1-4	NA
TGCGCCAGCAGCGCCCCTCGGGGCCTGAACACTGAAGCTTTCTTT	CASSAPRGLNTEAFF	NA	TRBV5-1	TRBJ1-1	NA
TGTGCCAGCAGCCAAAGACAGCACACTGAAGCTTTCTTT	CASSQRQHTEAFF	NA	TRBV27	TRBJ1-1	NA
TGTGCCAGCACCCTGGGAGGGAGCTATGGCTACACCTTC	CASTLGGSYGYTF	NA	TRBV6-6	TRBJ1-2	NA
TGTGCCAGCTCACCTTCGCTGAGGGGGACCGGGGAGCTGTTTTTT	CASSPSLRGTGELFF	NA	TRBV18	TRBJ2-2	NA
TGTGCTAGTGGTTTGGGCCTAGCGGGAGGCACAGATACGCAGTATTTT	CASGLGLAGGTDTQYF	NA	TRBV12-5	TRBJ2-3	TRBD2
TGTGCCAGCAGCTTGGCGGCTAGCGGGCTTGGAGGGAATGAGCAGTTCTTC	CASSLAASGLGGNEQFF	NA	TRBV5-4	TRBJ2-1	TRBD2
TGTGCCAGCAGCTTAGGGTCTAGCGGGAGAAATGAGCAGTTCTTC	CASSLGSSGRNEQFF	NA	TRBV11-2	TRBJ2-1	TRBD2
TGTGCCAGCAGCCGCGCGGAGGGGCGAGGAAAACTGTTTTTT	CASSRAEGRGKLFF	NA	TRBV7-9	TRBJ1-4	NA
TGTGCCAGCATAGGAGATACGCAGTATTTT	CASIGDTQYF	NA	TRBV25-1	TRBJ2-3	NA
TGTGCCAGTATGGGGACAGGCCCCGAGGCTTTCTTT	CASMGTGPEAFF	NA	TRBV19	TRBJ1-1	TRBD1
TGCAGCGTTGAAGTTCCGAGCAACGAGCAGTTCTTC	CSVEVPSNEQFF	NA	TRBV29-1	TRBJ2-1	NA
TGCGCCAGCAGCCAGGGACCTAGCGGGAGTTACGAGCAGTACTTC	CASSQGPSGSYEQYF	NA	TRBV4-1	TRBJ2-7	TRBD2
TGTGCCAGCTCACCACCGGGGACAGGAGGCGGGAGCTATGAGCAGTACTTC	CASSPPGTGGGSYEQYF	NA	TRBV18	TRBJ2-7	NA
TGTGCCAGCCATTTTTGGGGAGGAGGTTTCGCTGAAGCTTTCTTT	CASHFWGGGFAEAFF	NA	TRBV19	TRBJ1-1	NA